Listed here are 18 T cell receptor beta chains from one sample, sequenced in a study of T cells after yellow fever vaccination. TCRdb passed the 5' RACE reads through MiXCR, listing each CDR3 protein once. Here the sample spans roughly 120,000 distinct CDR3 sequences, approximately 8.4% being singletons. Sequenced here: CD8+ T cells sorted from PBMCs, sampled 45 days after the yellow fever booster vaccination. The origin of the receptors is a young man who received the YFV17D yellow fever vaccine.

This clonotype has at least ten counts. The chain recombines TRBV7-2 with TRBJ2-1, with D possibly matching TRBD2 (5 bases). Germline CDR1 SGHTA, CDR2 FQGNSA. The CDR3 is 15 amino acids. Trimming stripped 4 bases from V and 9 bases from J, with 19 bases between. CDR3 nucleotides: TGTGCCAGCAGCTCCGGCTGGGGAGCAGCCTCTGAGCAGTTCTTC. As protein: CASSSGWGAASEQFF.

There are many counts of this clonotype. CDR3 sequence (DNA): TGTGCCAGCAGCTCCCGCACCGGGGAGCTGTTTTTT. It translates to CASSSRTGELFF. This chain uses TRBV7-2 with TRBJ2-2; no clear D. Germline values: CDR1 SGHTA, CDR2 FQGNSA. This CDR3 contains 12 residues. V was trimmed by 4 bases and J by 4 bases, leaving 4 bases between them.

This clonotype has ten or more counts. V and J are TRBV20-1 and TRBJ2-7, with 9 bases matching TRBD1. After removal of 4 bases from V and 2 bases from J, the junction contained 3 bases not matched to a gene. The length of the CDR3 is 13 residues. Germline V gene sequence: CDR1 DFQATT, CDR2 SNEGSKA (reference sequence). The CDR3 DNA reads as TGCAGTGCTACCGGGACAGGGCCCTACGAGCAGTACTTC. It is translated as CSATGTGPYEQYF.

This clonotype was detected ten times or more. This rearrangement joins TRBV9 to TRBJ2-3; unclear D gene. CDR3 size: 15 residues. Per the germline V gene, CDR1 is SGDLS and CDR2 is YYNGEE. V gave up 0 bases and J gave up 8 bases, with 16 bases separating them. CDR3 nucleotides: TGTGCCAGCAGCGTAGGAGGTAGCTCCCTCGGTACGCAGTATTTT. It translates to CASSVGGSSLGTQYF.

At least ten counts were recorded for this clonotype. J is TRBJ1-1 and V is TRBV10-3; no reliable D call. Trimming shortened V by 1 base and J by 4 bases, and 19 bases separated the two germline ends. Looked up from germline, CDR1 is ENHRY and CDR2 is SYGVKD. This CDR3 is 17 amino acids long. CDR3 protein: CAISELQILDSTTEAFF. Written as DNA, the CDR3 is TGTGCCATCAGTGAGTTGCAGATCCTCGATTCGACCACTGAAGCTTTCTTT.

This clonotype was seen at least ten times. The V and J genes are TRBV7-9 and TRBJ1-2; D is possibly TRBD1 (5 bases). The CDR3 covers 13 residues. Per the germline V gene, CDR1 is SEHNR and CDR2 is FQNEAQ (reference sequence). Trimming took 8 bases from V and 8 from J, leaving 18 bases between them. Here the CDR3 reads CASEYDGRDGYTF. For the CDR3, the DNA is TGTGCCAGCGAGTACGACGGGAGGGACGGCTACACCTTC.

This clonotype was counted ten times or more. The V and J genes are TRBV27 and TRBJ2-5, with a weak D call TRBD1 (6 bases). Between the trimmed V and J ends, which lost 6 bases and 4 bases, there was a span of 18 bases. Germline V gene sequence: CDR1 MNHEY, CDR2 SMNVEV (reference sequence). CDR3 length equals 15 residues. The CDR3 sequence is CASSPMAGAVETQYF. DNA of the CDR3: TGTGCCAGCAGCCCTATGGCAGGGGCGGTAGAGACCCAGTACTTC.

The chain employs TRBV28 and TRBJ2-4; no definite D call. The V gene's germline CDR1 is MDHEN and CDR2 SYDVKM. Trimming removed 7 bases at V and 8 bases at J, with 9 bases between. CDR3 size: 11 residues. The CDR3 nucleotides are TGTGCCAGCACCGCATTTGACATTCAGTACTTC. It translates to CASTAFDIQYF.

This clonotype was detected only a few times. This chain connects TRBV29-1 to TRBJ2-1; the match to TRBD2 covers 9 bases. V lost 7 bases, J lost 10 bases, and 20 bases stayed unmatched. The CDR3 spans 16 residues. Germline loops: CDR1 SQVTM, CDR2 ANQGSEA. CDR3 protein: CSAVRGERGRADEQFF. CDR3 DNA sequence: TGCAGCGCCGTTAGGGGAGAACGCGGGAGGGCCGACGAGCAGTTCTTC.

This clonotype has a count of ten or more. V gene TRBV29-1 combines with J gene TRBJ2-7, with TRBD1 identical over 9 bases. V gave up 4 bases and J gave up 3 bases; unmatched junction bases: 7. CDR1 and CDR2 from the germline V gene are SQVTM and ANQGSEA. CDR3 length equals 14 residues. DNA for the CDR3: TGCAGCGTTGCTCCCGGGACAGGGAACTACGAGCAGTACTTC. As protein: CSVAPGTGNYEQYF.

This clonotype was detected ten times or more. The chain recombines TRBV6-5 with TRBJ2-3, with a tentative D call TRBD2 (5 bases). Germline loops: CDR1 MNHEY, CDR2 SVGAGI. Trimming took off 1 base at V and 2 bases at J, with 13 bases between the two ends. The CDR3 consists of 16 residues. The CDR3 nucleotides read TGTGCCAGCAGTTACTTAGCGAACCCCTACACAGATACGCAGTATTTT. It yields the protein CASSYLANPYTDTQYF.

In this sample, this clonotype turned up a few times. J is TRBJ1-1 and V is TRBV4-3; 8 nucleotides agree with TRBD1. Trimming cost V 0 bases and J 1 base; bases outside gene matches: 4. The CDR3 runs to 16 residues. Germline loops: CDR1 LGHNA, CDR2 YSLEER. The CDR3 coding sequence is TGCGCCAGCAGCCAAGATGGGGGGACAGGGAACACTGAAGCTTTCTTT. This gives the protein CASSQDGGTGNTEAFF.

This clonotype has at least ten counts. The chain combines TRBV7-6 with TRBJ2-1, with TRBD2 matching over 12 bases. The CDR3 has 15 residues. The germline V gene has CDR1 SGHVS and CDR2 FNYEAQ. V lost 1 base, J lost 10 bases, and 5 bases stayed unmatched. The CDR3 sequence is CASSLELAGGGEQFF. The CDR3 nucleotides are TGTGCCAGCAGCTTAGAACTAGCGGGAGGCGGGGAGCAGTTCTTC. The full variable domain, with the rest looked up from reference TRBV7-6 and TRBJ2-1, is GAGVSQSPRYKVTKRGQDVALRCDPISGHVSLYWYRQALGQGPEFLTYFNYEAQQDKSGLPNDRFSAERPEGSISTLTIQRTEQRDSAMYRCASSLELAGGGEQFFGPGTRLTVL.

This clonotype was detected many times. J is TRBJ2-7 and V is TRBV4-3, with D possibly matching TRBD1 (5 bases). The germline gives CDR1 LGHNA, CDR2 YSLEER. The CDR3 has 13 residues. Trimming pared 0 bases from V and 4 bases from J, leaving 7 bases between. CDR3: CASSQDREYEQYF. In nucleotides, the CDR3 is TGCGCCAGCAGCCAAGACAGGGAATACGAGCAGTACTTC.

Many counts were recorded for this clonotype. The chain employs TRBV6-5 and TRBJ2-1; 9 bases match TRBD2. The trim removed 3 bases at V and 0 bases at J, leaving 6 bases unmatched. This CDR3 contains 17 residues. The germline gives CDR1 MNHEY, CDR2 SVGAGI. The CDR3 DNA reads as TGTGCCAGCAGTTATTCCATTAGCGGGAGCTCCTACAATGAGCAGTTCTTC. Residues: CASSYSISGSSYNEQFF.

The table lists this clonotype with many counts. The gene calls are TRBV27 and TRBJ2-1; 10 bases fit TRBD2. Germline V gene sequence: CDR1 MNHEY, CDR2 SMNVEV (reference sequence). There are 15 residues in the CDR3. V gave up 6 bases and J gave up 6 bases; unmatched junction bases: 8. The CDR3: CASSIAGGRGNEQFF. CDR3 DNA: TGTGCCAGCAGCATAGCGGGGGGCCGAGGCAATGAGCAGTTCTTC.

The rearrangement uses TRBV5-1 and TRBJ2-1, with 10 bases that match TRBD2. The CDR3 has 17 residues. Germline V gene lookup returns CDR1 SGHRS and CDR2 YFSETQ. The trim removed 3 bases at V and 0 bases at J, leaving 6 bases unmatched. The DNA of the CDR3 is TGCGCCAGCAGCTCATCTAGCGGGGGCCGCTCCTACAATGAGCAGTTCTTC. Its translation: CASSSSSGGRSYNEQFF.

This clonotype has more than one count but fewer than ten. The chain employs TRBV27 and TRBJ2-1; a possible D gene is TRBD2 (6 bases). The germline CDR1 and CDR2 sequences are MNHEY and SMNVEV (reference sequence). This CDR3 spans 15 amino acids. The V end was cut by 3 bases, the J end by 0 bases, with 9 bases between. CDR3 coding DNA: TGTGCCAGCAGTTTTTTAGCGGCCTCCTACAATGAGCAGTTCTTC. It is translated as CASSFLAASYNEQFF.